One and the same sample provided the 32 T cell receptor beta chains below, sequenced in a study of T cell changes during pregnancy in multiple sclerosis. Here immunoSEQ multiplex PCR was the method, and the copy in TCRdb shows in-frame clones only, minus some. Of 55,000 or so clones listed, around 93% are singletons. The sequences come from CD4+ T cells from peripheral blood mononuclear cells, collected after pregnancy. These receptors were taken from a female donor with multiple sclerosis, enrolled in a pregnancy study.

This clone appeared a few times. The chain combines TRBV7-3 with TRBJ1-6; no reliable D call. V was clipped by 2 bases and J by 0 bases, with 5 bases between them. Germline V gene sequence: CDR1 SGHTA, CDR2 FQGTGA. The CDR3 consists of 15 residues. The CDR3 sequence is CASSLSSSYNSPLHF. The CDR3 nucleotides read TGTGCCAGCAGCTTATCTAGCTCCTATAATTCACCCCTCCACTTT.

The rearrangement links TRBV4-3 to TRBJ2-5, with a possible D match to TRBD1 (6 bases). The CDR3 spans 15 residues. The germline CDR1 and CDR2 sequences are LGHNA and YSLEER. Trimming took 4 bases from V and 4 from J, leaving 16 bases between them. The CDR3 sequence is CASSLFPGGRETQYF. CDR3 in DNA: TGCGCCAGCAGCCTTTTCCCTGGGGGCCGAGAGACCCAGTACTTC.

The genes are TRBV18 and TRBJ2-2; D gene unclear. The CDR3 covers 14 residues. The V and J ends lost 2 bases and 4 bases respectively, with 8 bases between them. Germline V gives CDR1 KGHSH, CDR2 LQKENI. CDR3 in DNA: TGTGCCAGCTCACCAATTCAAGCCACCGGGGAGCTGTTTTTT. Protein: CASSPIQATGELFF.

The genes are TRBV7-2 and TRBJ2-7, with 8 bases lining up with TRBD1. This CDR3 has 16 amino acids. J gave up 4 bases and V 1 base, and 9 bases lay outside the gene matches. Germline V CDR1 and CDR2: SGHTA, FQGNSA. The CDR3 protein is CASSLGPVHRGYEQYF. For the CDR3, the DNA is TGTGCCAGCAGCTTAGGACCCGTACACAGGGGGTACGAGCAGTACTTC.

The chain has TRBV7-8 and TRBJ2-5, with a weak D call TRBD1 (6 bases). The CDR3 spans 16 residues. V was trimmed by 3 bases and J by 1 base, leaving 15 bases between them. Germline V gene data show CDR1 as SGHVS and CDR2 as FQNEAQ. The CDR3 sequence: CASSLKSRTVQETQYF. DNA for the CDR3: TGTGCCAGCAGCTTGAAGAGCAGGACAGTCCAAGAGACCCAGTACTTC.

The chain uses TRBV9 and TRBJ2-3, with D perhaps matching TRBD2 (7 bases). Germline V CDR1 and CDR2: SGDLS, YYNGEE. V was clipped by 3 bases and J by 2 bases, with 13 bases between them. The CDR3 contains 15 residues. The CDR3 bases are TGTGCCAGCAGCGGGACCGGGGGGCTCACAGATACGCAGTATTTT. It translates to CASSGTGGLTDTQYF. Together with reference TRBV9 and TRBJ2-3, the CDR3 gives the full variable domain: DSGVTQTPKHLITATGQRVTLRCSPRSGDLSVYWYQQSLDQGLQFLIQYYNGEERAKGNILERFSAQQFPDLHSELNLSSLELGDSALYFCASSGTGGLTDTQYFGPGTRLTVL.

This clone came up once. This chain links TRBV5-1 with TRBJ2-5; perhaps TRBD2 as D (5 bases). Germline V CDR1 and CDR2: SGHRS, YFSETQ. The V end was cut by 5 bases, the J end by 5 bases, with 10 bases between. This CDR3 spans 12 amino acids. The CDR3 loop reads CASSRGRETQYF. The CDR3 DNA reads TGCGCCAGCAGTCGGGGTCGGGAGACCCAGTACTTC. Supplemented by reference TRBV5-1 and TRBJ2-5, the full variable domain reads KAGVTQTPRYLIKTRGQQVTLSCSPISGHRSVSWYQQTPGQGLQFLFEYFSETQRNKGNFPGRFSGRQFSNSRSEMNVSTLELGDSALYLCASSRGRETQYFGPGTRLLVL.

The chain employs TRBV5-5 and TRBJ2-3; no clear D. The CDR3 length is 15 residues. CDR1 and CDR2 from the germline V gene are SGHKS and YYEKEE (reference sequence). V was cut by 0 bases and J by 1 base, with 9 bases left in between. This CDR3 reads CASSLVAAGTDTQYF. In nucleotides, the CDR3 is TGTGCCAGCAGCTTGGTAGCTGCTGGCACAGATACGCAGTATTTT. Full variable domain (missing parts from reference TRBV5-5 and TRBJ2-3): DAGVTQSPTHLIKTRGQQVTLRCSPISGHKSVSWYQQVLGQGPQFIFQYYEKEERGRGNFPDRFSARQFPNYSSELNVNALLLGDSALYLCASSLVAAGTDTQYFGPGTRLTVL.

The chain recombines TRBV7-6 with TRBJ1-1; TRBD1 might be the D (5 bases). Trimming removed 5 bases from V and 1 base from J, with 23 bases in between. The CDR3 is 18 residues long. Germline CDR1 and CDR2: SGHVS and FNYEAQ. The CDR3 is CASSPPREAGNRNTEAFF. DNA of the CDR3: TGTGCCAGCAGCCCTCCAAGGGAGGCAGGGAATAGGAACACTGAAGCTTTCTTT.

V usage is TRBV7-2 and J usage is TRBJ2-5; D perhaps matches TRBD2 (6 bases). V lost 6 bases to trimming and J lost 12 bases, with 20 bases between them. Germline V gives CDR1 SGHTA, CDR2 FQGNSA. CDR3 length equals 13 residues. CDR3 region: CASSLPWGVAEYF. CDR3 coding DNA: TGTGCCAGCAGTCTCCCTTGGGGGGTGGCCGAGTACTTC. The complete variable domain, with remaining parts taken from reference TRBV7-2 and TRBJ2-5, reads GAGVSQSPSNKVTEKGKDVELRCDPISGHTALYWYRQSLGQGLEFLIYFQGNSAPDKSGLPSDRFSAERTGGSVSTLTIQRTQQEDSAVYLCASSLPWGVAEYFGPGTRLLVL.

This clone has just one count. The chain joins TRBV5-1 to TRBJ1-3, with D hard to call. The CDR3 has 15 amino acids. Germline lookup yields CDR1 SGHRS and CDR2 YFSETQ. V lost 0 bases and J 0 bases, leaving 7 bases between the germline ends. The CDR3 loop is CASSLVASSGNTIYF. Here the CDR3 DNA reads TGCGCCAGCAGCTTGGTAGCAAGCTCTGGAAACACCATATATTTT.

This clone was recorded a few times. This chain links TRBV19 with TRBJ1-2, with a weak D call TRBD1 (6 bases). The CDR3 extends over 13 amino acids. Between the trimmed V and J ends, which lost 3 bases and 5 bases, there was a span of 10 bases. Germline CDR1 LNHDA, CDR2 SQIVND (reference sequence). Here the CDR3 reads CASSIGRGYGYTF. CDR3 in DNA: TGTGCCAGTAGTATCGGCAGGGGATATGGCTACACCTTC.

The V and J genes are TRBV7-2 and TRBJ2-3; a possible D gene is TRBD1 (5 bases). The CDR3 loop spans 16 amino acids. V was clipped by 1 base and J by 1 base, with 12 bases between them. Germline V gives CDR1 SGHTA, CDR2 FQGNSA. The CDR3 reads CASSLDSGAGTDTQYF. CDR3 DNA sequence: TGTGCCAGCAGCTTAGATTCTGGGGCCGGCACAGATACGCAGTATTTT.

This rearrangement joins TRBV4-2 to TRBJ2-7; 9 positions agree with TRBD2. The trim removed 4 bases at V and 3 bases at J, leaving 13 bases unmatched. Germline V gene sequence: CDR1 LGHNA, CDR2 YNFKEQ. This CDR3 is built from 17 residues. The CDR3 coding sequence is TGTGCCAGCAGCCGAATCCATAGCGGGGGCACGGGCTACGAGCAGTACTTC. It yields the protein CASSRIHSGGTGYEQYF.

The gene calls are TRBV7-2 and TRBJ2-1; no clear D. V lost 4 bases and J lost 7, with 11 bases in between. Germline CDR1 and CDR2: SGHTA and FQGNSA. The CDR3 spans 13 residues. In nucleotides, the CDR3 is TGTGCCAGCAGCTCGCACCCTAGGAATGAGCAGTTCTTC. Encoded protein: CASSSHPRNEQFF. The variable domain in full, completed from reference TRBV7-2 and TRBJ2-1, reads GAGVSQSPSNKVTEKGKDVELRCDPISGHTALYWYRQSLGQGLEFLIYFQGNSAPDKSGLPSDRFSAERTGGSVSTLTIQRTQQEDSAVYLCASSSHPRNEQFFGPGTRLTVL.

This rearrangement joins TRBV6-5 to TRBJ1-4; D might be TRBD1 (5 bases). Trimming left V 0 bases short and J 8 bases short, with 13 bases between. Germline CDR1 reads MNHEY; CDR2 reads SVGAGI. The CDR3 runs to 15 residues. The CDR3 bases are TGTGCCAGCAGTTACTCGGGGGGATTAGGCGAAAAACTGTTTTTT. It yields the protein CASSYSGGLGEKLFF.

The chain couples TRBV25-1 to TRBJ1-2; D gene unclear. The CDR3 has 16 amino acids. The V end was cut by 5 bases, the J end by 0 bases, with 16 bases between. The germline V gene encodes CDR1 MGHDK and CDR2 SYGVNS. CDR3 nucleotide sequence: TGTGCCAGCAGTCTATCGACTAGGTCAGCTAACTATGGCTACACCTTC. It is translated as CASSLSTRSANYGYTF.

There are many counts of this clone. This rearrangement joins TRBV6-5 to TRBJ2-7, with D perhaps matching TRBD1 (6 bases). The CDR3 has 14 amino acids. Germline V gene sequence: CDR1 MNHEY, CDR2 SVGAGI. Trimming pared 4 bases from V and 0 bases from J, leaving 10 bases between. CDR3 DNA: TGTGCCAGCAGTTTCGACAGGCTCTCCTACGAGCAGTACTTC. It encodes CASSFDRLSYEQYF.

The genes are TRBV27 and TRBJ2-7; no definite D call. V shed 5 bases and J shed 3 bases, with 11 bases lying between them. The CDR3 is 13 amino acids. The germline V gene encodes CDR1 MNHEY and CDR2 SMNVEV (reference sequence). The CDR3 DNA sequence: TGTGCCAGCAGTCCAAACACAGTCTACGAGCAGTACTTC. Encoded protein: CASSPNTVYEQYF.

The chain couples TRBV5-5 to TRBJ1-2; D unresolved. V was cut by 5 bases and J by 1 base, with 18 bases left in between. The CDR3 runs 16 residues. The V gene's germline CDR1 is SGHKS and CDR2 YYEKEE (reference sequence). Here the CDR3 DNA reads TGTGCCAGCAGAGACCACGGAGGGTCAGATAACTATGGCTACACCTTC. The encoded protein is CASRDHGGSDNYGYTF.

The rearrangement uses TRBV4-3 and TRBJ1-6; maybe TRBD1 (5 bases). Trimming took off 2 bases at V and 0 bases at J, with 8 bases between the two ends. This CDR3 is built from 16 residues. CDR1 LGHNA and CDR2 YSLEER come from the germline V gene. The CDR3 DNA reads as TGCGCCAGCAGCCAAAACAGGAACTCCTATAATTCACCCCTCCACTTT. This gives the protein CASSQNRNSYNSPLHF.

The chain has TRBV7-8 and TRBJ1-1; D is uncertain. Trimming cost V 2 bases and J 1 base, with 5 bases left between them. The CDR3 is made up of 13 amino acids. The germline V gene has CDR1 SGHVS and CDR2 FQNEAQ. The CDR3 nucleotides are TGTGCCAGCAGCTTACGGGGGAACACTGAAGCTTTCTTT. Protein sequence: CASSLRGNTEAFF.

The chain uses TRBV7-2 and TRBJ1-5, with no clear D. V lost 3 bases to trimming and J lost 4 bases, with 7 bases between them. This CDR3 has 13 amino acids. Germline V gene sequence: CDR1 SGHTA, CDR2 FQGNSA. The CDR3 loop is CASSFVANQPQHF. The CDR3, as DNA: TGTGCCAGCAGCTTTGTCGCGAATCAGCCCCAGCATTTT.

The rearrangement uses TRBV28 and TRBJ1-5, with 7 nucleotides matching TRBD1. Germline values: CDR1 MDHEN, CDR2 SYDVKM. Germline trimming cut 2 bases from V and 4 bases from J; bases unmatched to any gene: 5. The length of the CDR3 is 15 residues. This CDR3 is CASSLVTGTNQPQHF. CDR3 sequence (DNA): TGTGCCAGCAGTTTAGTGACAGGGACTAATCAGCCCCAGCATTTT.

This clone was seen once. The chain couples TRBV7-2 to TRBJ1-5; TRBD1 is a possible D gene (6 bases). V lost 6 bases and J lost 5, with 11 bases in between. The CDR3 runs 13 residues. Germline V lookup: CDR1 SGHTA, CDR2 FQGNSA. The CDR3 is CASSQNRDQPQHF. CDR3 DNA sequence: TGTGCCAGCAGTCAGAACAGGGATCAGCCCCAGCATTTT.

The rearrangement links TRBV19 to TRBJ1-4; possibly TRBD1 for D (5 bases). Deletions cut 5 bases from V and 8 bases from J, with 18 bases between. Germline V gene lookup returns CDR1 LNHDA and CDR2 SQIVND (reference sequence). There are 15 residues in the CDR3. The CDR3 nucleotides are TGTGCCAGTAGTTCCCCGGGGGGATTACGGGAAAAACTGTTTTTT. Protein product: CASSSPGGLREKLFF.

DNA for the CDR3: TGTGCCAGCAGCTTCTTTATCGGGGGGGCCGAAGATACGCAGTATTTT. Translation: CASSFFIGGAEDTQYF. J is TRBJ2-3 and V is TRBV7-2; 8 bases are a match to TRBD2. CDR1 SGHTA and CDR2 FQGNSA come from the germline V gene. The length of the CDR3 is 16 residues. Germline trimming cut 3 bases from V and 5 bases from J; bases unmatched to any gene: 10.

This clone has only one observation. V usage is TRBV27 and J usage is TRBJ1-1; TRBD1 matches at 7 bases. The CDR3 extends over 15 amino acids. Trimming at V came to 6 bases and at J to 0 bases, leaving 7 bases not matched to a gene. CDR1 is MNHEY, CDR2 SMNVEV, per germline (reference sequence). The CDR3 loop is CASRDRLLMNTEAFF. In DNA, the CDR3 is TGTGCCAGCAGGGACAGGTTACTGATGAACACTGAAGCTTTCTTT.

The chain uses TRBV19 and TRBJ1-1; 10 bases match TRBD1. Germline V gene sequence: CDR1 LNHDA, CDR2 SQIVND (reference sequence). J lost 9 bases, V lost 6 bases, and 4 bases had no gene match. This CDR3 is built from 12 residues. CDR3: CASRPGQGKAFF. The CDR3 nucleotides read TGTGCCAGTAGGCCGGGACAGGGGAAAGCTTTCTTT.

This chain links TRBV15 with TRBJ2-1, with 8 positions matching TRBD2. Per the germline V gene, CDR1 is LNHNV and CDR2 is YYDKDF (reference sequence). Trimming at V came to 3 bases and at J to 5 bases, leaving 15 bases not matched to a gene. The CDR3 spans 18 residues. CDR3 region: CATSRDLPAGGRNNEQFF. The CDR3 DNA sequence: TGTGCCACCAGCAGGGACCTCCCGGCGGGGGGCCGTAACAATGAGCAGTTCTTC.

The chain employs TRBV25-1 and TRBJ2-1; TRBD1 matches 9 bases. Germline CDR1 MGHDK, CDR2 SYGVNS. This CDR3 has 13 amino acids. Trimming cost V 10 bases and J 1 base; bases outside gene matches: 2. The CDR3 spells CATGTGSYNEQFF. The CDR3 region has the DNA TGTGCCACCGGGACAGGGTCCTACAATGAGCAGTTCTTC.

This rearrangement joins TRBV18 to TRBJ2-5, with D perhaps matching TRBD1 (5 bases). The V gene's germline CDR1 is KGHSH and CDR2 LQKENI. The CDR3 extends over 18 amino acids. V was cut by 4 bases and J by 1 base, with 22 bases left in between. The CDR3, as DNA: TGTGCCAGCTCACTCACCTACGAGTGGGTCAGGGCCCAAGAGACCCAGTACTTC. Translation: CASSLTYEWVRAQETQYF.